These 17 T cell receptor beta chains came from one sample sequenced in a study of post-analysis software for immune sequencing data. Overall study results and limits: Roughly 5 TRBV segments (TRBV5-6, TRBV5-1 and TRBV20-1 among them) occurred more frequently in patients than in controls.

cDNA libraries for TCR beta contained unique molecular identifiers. TCRdb reprocessed the PCR reads with MiXCR, giving one entry per CDR3 protein. The repertoire holds 750,000 to 950,000 distinct CDR3 sequences, with roughly half as singletons. Antigens for these TCRs are unknown. The sample comprised blood. The receptors derive from a girl between 10 and 17 years old with multiple sclerosis.

V is TRBV12-3 or TRBV12-4 and J is TRBJ2-5, with TRBD1 matching over 9 bases. The DNA matches TRBJ2-7 better at its end, which makes the J call doubtful. The CDR3 is made up of 15 amino acids. DNA of the CDR3: TGTGCCAGCAGTCTACAGGGGGCGCAGAACTACGAGCAGTACTTC. Its translation is CASSLQGAQNYEQYF.

This clonotype has a handful of counts. The rearrangement joins TRBV5-5 to TRBJ2-5; 9 nucleotides align to TRBD2. CDR1 SGHKS and CDR2 YYEKEE come from the germline V gene (reference sequence). The CDR3 is 16 amino acids. J was trimmed by 5 bases and V by 0 bases; bases with no gene match: 8. The CDR3 protein is CASSLGGSGSGETQYF. CDR3 nucleotides: TGTGCCAGCAGCTTGGGAGGTAGCGGGAGTGGTGAGACCCAGTACTTC.

Remarks on this clonotype: At one of its ends the junction is not consistent with the germline gene, which may arise from a read error. The V gene is TRBV7-9, the J gene TRBJ2-1; 11 bases fit TRBD1. CDR1 is SEHNR, CDR2 FQNEAQ, per germline (reference sequence). This CDR3 spans 17 amino acids. The CDR3 loop is CASSLVIGQGAKNEQFF. Written as DNA, the CDR3 is TGTGCCAGCAGCTTAGTAATTGGACAGGGGGCGAAAAATGAGCAGTTCTTT.

This clonotype showed up many times. V gene TRBV20-1 combines with J gene TRBJ2-7; the D gene is possibly TRBD2 (5 bases). Per germline, CDR1 DFQATT and CDR2 SNEGSKA (reference sequence). This CDR3 spans 15 amino acids. V lost 0 bases, J lost 2 bases, and 14 bases lay in between. The CDR3 nucleotides are TGCAGTGCTAGAGATCTCCGGGGTCTCACCTACGAGCAGTACTTC. It translates to CSARDLRGLTYEQYF.

The J gene is TRBJ2-7, the V gene TRBV11-2, with TRBD1 identical over 7 bases. The CDR3 contains 15 residues. V was pared by 6 bases and J by 3 bases, with 11 bases of the junction left unmatched. Germline V CDR1 and CDR2: SGHAT, FQNNGV. This chain's CDR3 is CASRTIRDSGYEQYF. The CDR3 DNA is TGTGCCAGCAGGACTATCCGGGACAGTGGCTACGAGCAGTACTTC.

The rearrangement uses TRBV6-4 and TRBJ2-1; the D is unclear. The CDR3 loop spans 13 amino acids. Germline V CDR1 and CDR2: MRHNA, SNTAGT. Trimming took 5 bases from V and 5 from J, leaving 10 bases between them. CDR3 in amino acids: CASSFSPDNEQFF. The CDR3 nucleotides are TGTGCCAGCAGTTTCTCCCCCGACAATGAGCAGTTCTTC.

The chain combines TRBV20-1 with TRBJ2-7; either TRBD1 or TRBD2 may supply D (5 bases each). The DNA end favors TRBJ2-5, so the J call may be wrong. Per the germline V gene, CDR1 is DFQATT and CDR2 is SNEGSKA (reference sequence). The CDR3 runs to 14 residues. CDR3: CSASPPEGRETQYF. DNA for the CDR3: TGCAGTGCTAGTCCCCCCGAGGGGCGAGAGACCCAGTACTTC.

Turning to this clonotype: At one end the junction does not follow the germline gene, possibly because of a read error. J is TRBJ2-3 and V is TRBV7-3; 11 bases are a match to TRBD2. The germline V gene encodes CDR1 SGHTA and CDR2 FQGTGA. The CDR3 contains 16 residues. The CDR3 bases are TGTGCCAGCAGCATAACTAGCGGGAGAACCACAGATACGCAGTATTTT. Translating gives CASSITSGRTTDTQYF.

This clonotype turned up a few times. V usage is TRBV5-1 and J usage is TRBJ2-5; D is perhaps TRBD1 (6 bases). Trimming removed 0 bases at V and 3 bases at J, with 12 bases between. The germline gives CDR1 SGHRS, CDR2 YFSETQ. This CDR3 is built from 15 residues. Here the CDR3 DNA reads TGCGCCAGCAGCTTGGGACAGGCCTTTAAAGAGACCCAGTACTTC. Amino acids: CASSLGQAFKETQYF.

The chain carries TRBV11-1 and TRBJ2-6; 7 bases are a match to TRBD1. V shed 5 bases and J 9 bases; nucleotides not matched to a gene: 13. CDR3 length equals 16 residues. Germline V gene data show CDR1 as SGHAT and CDR2 as FQDESV (reference sequence). The CDR3 reads CASSRLDGTDNNVLTF. As DNA, the CDR3 is TGTGCCAGCAGCCGTCTGGACGGGACAGATAACAACGTCCTGACTTTC.

The rearrangement joins TRBV20-1 to TRBJ2-3; no clear D. Germline values: CDR1 DFQATT, CDR2 SNEGSKA (reference sequence). This CDR3 is built from 14 residues. V was pared by 5 bases and J by 6 bases, with 18 bases between. CDR3: CSAEARGGSDTQYF. The CDR3 DNA follows: TGCAGTGCTGAGGCACGTGGTGGGTCGGATACGCAGTATTTT.

The chain joins TRBV6-5 to TRBJ2-1; TRBD2 aligns across 7 bases. After removal of 7 bases from V and 5 bases from J, the junction contained 8 bases not matched to a gene. This CDR3 is built from 14 residues. The germline V gene encodes CDR1 MNHEY and CDR2 SVGAGI. CDR3 bases: TGTGCCAGCACCTACGTGGGGGGGGACAATGAGCAGTTCTTC. Its protein is CASTYVGGDNEQFF.

There are a few counts of this clonotype. The CDR3 loop reads CASSYRAESVSEQYF. CDR3 sequence (DNA): TGCGCCAGCAGCTACCGAGCGGAATCGGTTTCCGAGCAGTACTTC. The chain employs TRBV4-1 and TRBJ2-7; TRBD2 might be the D (5 bases). V was pared by 5 bases and J by 6 bases, with 20 bases between. This CDR3 contains 15 residues. CDR1 and CDR2 (germline): MGHRA, YSYEKL.

CDR3 sequence (DNA): TGCAGCGTTGCTAAGTCGAACGGGGGCATCACCAAAAACATTCAGTACTTC. It is translated as CSVAKSNGGITKNIQYF. The chain recombines TRBV29-1 with TRBJ2-4; the D call may be TRBD1 or TRBD2 (6 bases each). The CDR3 loop spans 17 amino acids. The germline V and J ends were trimmed by 4 bases and 2 bases, with 21 bases remaining between them. Germline V lookup: CDR1 SQVTM, CDR2 ANQGSEA.

This chain links TRBV7-2 with TRBJ2-3; 7 positions match TRBD2. Germline values: CDR1 SGHTA, CDR2 FQGNSA. The CDR3 has 17 residues. Trimming at V came to 5 bases and at J to 2 bases, leaving 13 bases not matched to a gene. The CDR3: CASSQRGPGLPTDTQYF. The DNA for the CDR3 is TGTGCCAGCAGCCAGAGAGGCCCGGGACTACCCACAGATACGCAGTATTTT.

This CDR3 is CASSSPKTGRSYNEQFF. The CDR3 region has the DNA TGTGCCAGCAGCTCCCCGAAGACAGGGAGGTCCTACAATGAGCAGTTCTTC. The chain carries TRBV7-9 and TRBJ2-1; D is possibly TRBD1 (7 bases). The germline gives CDR1 SEHNR, CDR2 FQNEAQ (reference sequence). The CDR3 extends over 17 amino acids. Trimming removed 4 bases from V and 1 base from J, with 17 bases in between.

This clonotype was recorded a few times. The chain combines TRBV5-1 with TRBJ2-3; maybe TRBD2 (6 bases). CDR1 and CDR2 (germline): SGHRS, YFSETQ. This CDR3 comprises 16 residues. The V gene lost 1 base and the J gene lost 9 bases, with 21 bases spanning the gap. The CDR3 reads CASSLSIGTAGRTQYF. In DNA form, the CDR3 reads TGCGCCAGCAGCTTGTCAATCGGGACTGCTGGGAGGACGCAGTATTTT.